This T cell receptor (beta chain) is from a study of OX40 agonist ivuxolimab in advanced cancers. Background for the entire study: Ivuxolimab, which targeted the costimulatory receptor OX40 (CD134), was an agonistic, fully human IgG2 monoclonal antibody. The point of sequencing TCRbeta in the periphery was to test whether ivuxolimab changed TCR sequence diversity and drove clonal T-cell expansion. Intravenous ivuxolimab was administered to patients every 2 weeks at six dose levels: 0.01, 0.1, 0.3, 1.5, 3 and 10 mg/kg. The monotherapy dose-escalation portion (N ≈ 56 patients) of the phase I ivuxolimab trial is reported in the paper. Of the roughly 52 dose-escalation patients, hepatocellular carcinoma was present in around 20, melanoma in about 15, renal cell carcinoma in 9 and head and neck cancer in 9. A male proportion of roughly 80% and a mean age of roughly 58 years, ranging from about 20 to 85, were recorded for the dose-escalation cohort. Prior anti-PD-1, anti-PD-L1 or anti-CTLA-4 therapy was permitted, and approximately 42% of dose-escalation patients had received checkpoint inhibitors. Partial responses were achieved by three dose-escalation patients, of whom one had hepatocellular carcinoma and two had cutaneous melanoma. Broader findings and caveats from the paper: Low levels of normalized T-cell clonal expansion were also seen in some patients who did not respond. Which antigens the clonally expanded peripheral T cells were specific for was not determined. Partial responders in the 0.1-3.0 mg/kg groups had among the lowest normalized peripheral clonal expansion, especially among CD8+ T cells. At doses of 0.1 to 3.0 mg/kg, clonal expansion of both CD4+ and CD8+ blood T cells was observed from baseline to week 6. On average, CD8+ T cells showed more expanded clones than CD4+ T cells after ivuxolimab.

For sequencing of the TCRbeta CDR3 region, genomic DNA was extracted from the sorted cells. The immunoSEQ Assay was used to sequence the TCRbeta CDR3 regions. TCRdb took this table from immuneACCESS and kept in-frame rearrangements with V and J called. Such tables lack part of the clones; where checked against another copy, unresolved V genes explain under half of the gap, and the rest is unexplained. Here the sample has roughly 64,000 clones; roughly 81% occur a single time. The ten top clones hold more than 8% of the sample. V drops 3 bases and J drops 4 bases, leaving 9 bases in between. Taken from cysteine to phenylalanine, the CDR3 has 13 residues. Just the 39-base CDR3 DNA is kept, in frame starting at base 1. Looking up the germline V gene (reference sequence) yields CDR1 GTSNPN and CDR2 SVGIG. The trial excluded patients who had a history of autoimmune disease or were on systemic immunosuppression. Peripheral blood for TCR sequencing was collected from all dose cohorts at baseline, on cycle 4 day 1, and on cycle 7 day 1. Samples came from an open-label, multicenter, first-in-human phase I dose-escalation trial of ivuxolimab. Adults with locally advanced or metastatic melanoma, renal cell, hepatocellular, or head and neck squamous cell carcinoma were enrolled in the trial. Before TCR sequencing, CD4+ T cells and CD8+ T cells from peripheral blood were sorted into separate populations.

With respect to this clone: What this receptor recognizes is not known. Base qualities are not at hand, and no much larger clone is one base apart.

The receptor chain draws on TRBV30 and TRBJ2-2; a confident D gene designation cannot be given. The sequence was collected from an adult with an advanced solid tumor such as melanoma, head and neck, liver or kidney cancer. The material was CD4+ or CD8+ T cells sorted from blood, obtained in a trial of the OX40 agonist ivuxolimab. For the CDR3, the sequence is CAWSGTTTGELFF. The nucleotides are TGTGCCTGGAGCGGAACTACCACCGGGGAGCTGTTTTTT.